This T cell receptor beta chain stems from a study of blood T cell repertoires in COVID-19. At the level of the study: From the United States, Italy and Spain came samples of acute and convalescent COVID-19. T cells, B-cell-depleted T cells, or PBMCs provided the cDNA or gDNA that served as material.

Germline loops: CDR1 LNHDA, CDR2 SQIVND (reference sequence). The length of the CDR3 is 13 residues. V dropped 5 bases and J dropped 1 base, with 8 bases sitting between them. Original processing notes: Researchers report that nucleated cell counts were estimated from reference gene primer amplification. Profiled with immunoSEQ multiplex PCR; TCRdb holds only in-frame clones, not every one. D and trimming were read from the DNA, whereas the V and J calls and clone size are those reported in that table. The sample shows hundreds of thousands of clones, almost 85% of them seen only once. This clonotype was sampled from a man aged 50-60 years with active or convalescent COVID-19. Material: peripheral blood. The chain combines TRBV19 with TRBJ1-1; D is uncertain. CDR3 residues: CASSSRPNTEAFF. CDR3 DNA: TGTGCCAGTAGTTCTAGGCCGAACACTGAAGCTTTCTTT.